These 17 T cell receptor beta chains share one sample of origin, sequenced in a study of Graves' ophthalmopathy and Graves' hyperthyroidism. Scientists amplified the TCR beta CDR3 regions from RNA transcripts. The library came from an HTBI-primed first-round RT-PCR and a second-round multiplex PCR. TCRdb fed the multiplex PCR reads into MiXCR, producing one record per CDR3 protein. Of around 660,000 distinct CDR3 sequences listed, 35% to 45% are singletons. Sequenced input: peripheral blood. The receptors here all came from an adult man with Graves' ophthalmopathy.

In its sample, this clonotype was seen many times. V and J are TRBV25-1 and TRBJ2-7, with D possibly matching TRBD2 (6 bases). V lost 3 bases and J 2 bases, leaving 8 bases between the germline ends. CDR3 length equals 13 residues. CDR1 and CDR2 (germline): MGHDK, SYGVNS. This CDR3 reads CASSEGLPYEQYF. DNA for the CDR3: TGTGCCAGCAGTGAGGGACTGCCCTACGAGCAGTACTTC.

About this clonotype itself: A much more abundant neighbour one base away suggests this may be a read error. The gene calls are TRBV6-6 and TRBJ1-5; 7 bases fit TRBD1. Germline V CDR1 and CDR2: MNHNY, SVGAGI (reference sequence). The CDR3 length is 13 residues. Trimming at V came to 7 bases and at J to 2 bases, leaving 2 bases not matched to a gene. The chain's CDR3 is CASTGQGNQPQHF. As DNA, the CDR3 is TGTGCCAGCACCGGACAGGGCAATCAGCCCCAGCATTTT.

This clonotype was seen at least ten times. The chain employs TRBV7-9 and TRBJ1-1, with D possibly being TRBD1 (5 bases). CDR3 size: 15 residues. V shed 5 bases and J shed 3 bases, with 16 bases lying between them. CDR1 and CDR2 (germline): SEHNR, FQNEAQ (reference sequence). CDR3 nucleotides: TGTGCCAGCAGCGGCAGGGTTGGTGTCGACACTGAAGCTTTCTTT. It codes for CASSGRVGVDTEAFF.

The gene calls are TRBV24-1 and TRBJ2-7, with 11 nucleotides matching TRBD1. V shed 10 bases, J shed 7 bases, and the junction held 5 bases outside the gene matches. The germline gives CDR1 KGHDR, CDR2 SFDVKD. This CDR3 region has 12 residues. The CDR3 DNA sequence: TGTGCCACTGGACAGGGGGCGTATGAGCAGTACTTC. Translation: CATGQGAYEQYF.

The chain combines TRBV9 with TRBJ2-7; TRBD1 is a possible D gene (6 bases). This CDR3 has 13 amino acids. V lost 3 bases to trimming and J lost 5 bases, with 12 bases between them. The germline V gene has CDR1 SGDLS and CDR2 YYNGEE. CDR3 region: CASSGTVGNEQYF. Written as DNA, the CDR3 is TGTGCCAGCAGCGGGACAGTTGGAAACGAGCAGTACTTC.

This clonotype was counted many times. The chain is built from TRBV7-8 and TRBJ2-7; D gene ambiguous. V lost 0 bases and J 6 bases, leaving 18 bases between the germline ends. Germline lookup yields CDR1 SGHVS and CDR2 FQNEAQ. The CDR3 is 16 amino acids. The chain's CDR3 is CASSLAPDTEGFEQYF. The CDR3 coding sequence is TGTGCCAGCAGCTTAGCGCCAGACACCGAAGGCTTCGAGCAGTACTTC.

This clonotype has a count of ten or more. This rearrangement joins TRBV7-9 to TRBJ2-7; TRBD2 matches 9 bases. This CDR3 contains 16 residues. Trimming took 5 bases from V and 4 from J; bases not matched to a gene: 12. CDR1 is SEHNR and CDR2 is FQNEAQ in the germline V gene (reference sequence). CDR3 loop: CASSAPRREGGYEQYF. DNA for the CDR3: TGTGCCAGCAGCGCTCCCCGGCGGGAGGGGGGGTACGAGCAGTACTTC.

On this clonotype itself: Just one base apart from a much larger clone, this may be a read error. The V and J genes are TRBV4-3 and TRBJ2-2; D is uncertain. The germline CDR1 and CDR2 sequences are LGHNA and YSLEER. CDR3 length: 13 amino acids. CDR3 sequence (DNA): TGCGCCAGCGGCCAAGTACGAACCGGGGAGCTGTTTTTT. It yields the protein CASGQVRTGELFF.

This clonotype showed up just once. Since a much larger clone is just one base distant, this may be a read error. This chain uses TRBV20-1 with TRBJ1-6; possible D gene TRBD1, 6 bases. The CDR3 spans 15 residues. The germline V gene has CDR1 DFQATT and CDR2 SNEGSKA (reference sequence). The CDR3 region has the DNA TGCAGTGCCAAAACAGGGTCATCGGCTAATCCACCCCTCCACTTT. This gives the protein CSAKTGSSANPPLHF.

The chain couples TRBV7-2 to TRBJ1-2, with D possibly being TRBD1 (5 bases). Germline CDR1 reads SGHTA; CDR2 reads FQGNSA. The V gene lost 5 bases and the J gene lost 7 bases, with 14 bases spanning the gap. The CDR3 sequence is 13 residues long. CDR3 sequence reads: CASSPQGMGGYTF. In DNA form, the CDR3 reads TGTGCCAGCAGCCCGCAGGGAATGGGTGGCTACACCTTC.

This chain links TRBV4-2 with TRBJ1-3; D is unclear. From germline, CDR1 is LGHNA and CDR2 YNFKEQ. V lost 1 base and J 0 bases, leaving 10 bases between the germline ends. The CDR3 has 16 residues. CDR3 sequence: CASSQGMASSGNTIYF. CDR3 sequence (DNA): TGTGCCAGCAGCCAAGGGATGGCCAGCTCTGGAAACACCATATATTTT.

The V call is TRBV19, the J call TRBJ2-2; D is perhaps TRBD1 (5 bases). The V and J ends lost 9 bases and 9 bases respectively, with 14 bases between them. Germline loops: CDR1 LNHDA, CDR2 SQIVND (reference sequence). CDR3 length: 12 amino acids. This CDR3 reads CASNQQVRELFF. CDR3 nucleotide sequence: TGTGCCAGCAATCAACAGGTGAGGGAGCTGTTTTTT.

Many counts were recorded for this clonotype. The CDR3 nucleotides read TGTGCCAGCAGTTCCTTAGCCGGGAACACTGAAGCTTTCTTT. Residues: CASSSLAGNTEAFF. J is TRBJ1-1 and V is TRBV3-1; D is unclear. Germline V gene data show CDR1 as LGHDT and CDR2 as YNNKEL (reference sequence). Trimming took 6 bases from V and 1 from J, leaving 12 bases between them. CDR3 length equals 14 residues. The full variable domain, in which reference TRBV3-1 and TRBJ1-1 provide the parts outside the CDR3, is DTAVSQTPKYLVTQMGNDKSIKCEQNLGHDTMYWYKQDSKKFLKIMFSYNNKELIINETVPNRFSPKSPDKAHLNLHINSLELGDSAVYFCASSSLAGNTEAFFGQGTRLTVV.

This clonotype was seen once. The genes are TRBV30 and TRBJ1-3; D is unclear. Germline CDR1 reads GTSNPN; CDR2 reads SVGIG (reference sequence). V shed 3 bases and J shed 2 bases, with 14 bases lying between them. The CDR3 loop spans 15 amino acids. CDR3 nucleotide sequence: TGTGCCTGGAGCTTCTTGGGAGGTCCTGGAAACACCATATATTTT. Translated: CAWSFLGGPGNTIYF.

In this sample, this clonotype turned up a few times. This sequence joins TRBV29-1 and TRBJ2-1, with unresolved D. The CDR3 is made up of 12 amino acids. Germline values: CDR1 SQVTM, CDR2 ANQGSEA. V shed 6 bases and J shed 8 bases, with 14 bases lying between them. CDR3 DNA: TGCAGCGTCGGCCGACTCGGCGATGAGCAGTTCTTC. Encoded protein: CSVGRLGDEQFF.

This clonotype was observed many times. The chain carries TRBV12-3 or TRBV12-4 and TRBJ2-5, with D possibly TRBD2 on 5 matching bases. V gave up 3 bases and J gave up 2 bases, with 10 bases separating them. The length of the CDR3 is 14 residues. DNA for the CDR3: TGTGCCAGCAGTTTCGGGGATCCTCAAGAGACCCAGTACTTC. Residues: CASSFGDPQETQYF.

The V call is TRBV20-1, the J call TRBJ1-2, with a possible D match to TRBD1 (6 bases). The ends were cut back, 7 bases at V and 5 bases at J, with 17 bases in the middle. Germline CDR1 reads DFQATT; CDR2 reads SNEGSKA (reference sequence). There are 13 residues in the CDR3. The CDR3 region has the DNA TGCAGTGAATGGGGGGGCGCAGAGTATGGCTACACCTTC. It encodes CSEWGGAEYGYTF.